The source of this T cell receptor beta chain is a study of CD8 T cells in ankylosing spondylitis. Findings and caveats of the study: Seven to nine highly homologous variants formed a TCR beta motif that appeared characteristic of ankylosing spondylitis blood.

The sample holds a few counts of this clonotype. Its antigen is unknown. From the 5' RACE reads, TCRdb called clonotypes with MiXCR, one entry per CDR3 protein. The sample lists some 200,000 distinct CDR3 sequences, 15% to 20% seen once, with 4.3% in the top ten. Germline values: CDR1 SQVTM, CDR2 ANQGSEA. The CDR3 length is 14 residues. The V end lost 5 bases, the J end lost 8 bases, and 19 bases lay between the germline ends. The TCR originated in a male donor aged 10 to 30 with ankylosing spondylitis or in good health (not recorded which). Input material: blood, either unsorted or a sorted T cell fraction (not recorded which). This sequence joins TRBV29-1 and TRBJ2-1; possible D gene TRBD2, 5 bases. As DNA, the CDR3 is TGCAGCGTTCTCCGGCCTGGACTCCTGCATGAGCAGTTCTTC. Translated: CSVLRPGLLHEQFF.